This TCR beta chain appears in the sequencing data of a study of a mutant IDH1 vaccine in newly diagnosed glioma. Background on the study: Treated patients, averaging roughly 40 years, were roughly 60% male and around 38% female. Study findings and constraints: The vaccine induced immune responses, and these occurred in roughly 93% of patients.

V gave up 7 bases and J gave up 7 bases, with 12 bases separating them. Germline loops: CDR1 LNHDA, CDR2 SQIVND (reference sequence). The CDR3 has 12 amino acids. Clones were read by immunoSEQ multiplex PCR, and TCRdb kept only the in-frame ones, dropping some. The table records about 51,000 clones, over 75% of them present only once. A word on this clone: Antigen unknown.

Time point specified: week 5, during vaccination. Alongside topical imiquimod, each dose of vaccine comprised 300 ug of mutant IDH1 20-mer peptide. Each of the donors came in with new WHO grade 3 or 4 astrocytomas that were IDH1-mutant and ATRX-lost. The clonotype was recovered from a woman in her thirties or forties with glioma. This specimen was PBMCs, taken from a glioma patient whose treatment included an IDH1 peptide vaccine. The gene calls are TRBV19 and TRBJ2-3, with D perhaps TRBD2 (5 bases). CDR3 protein: CASTPGGNTQYF. In DNA, the CDR3 is TGTGCCAGTACGCCTGGAGGAAATACGCAGTATTTT.